The 24 T cell receptor beta chains below all came from one sample that was sequenced in a study of shared clonotypes between healthy human individuals. Assay used: immunoSEQ multiplex PCR; TCRdb lists only in-frame clones, some missing. The table records about 1 million clones, 60% to 80% of them present only once. Material for sequencing was memory CD4+ T cells sorted from blood. Subset defined: CD45RA-negative fraction. The receptors were sampled from a young man in good health.

This chain uses TRBV27 with TRBJ2-3, with 8 positions matching TRBD2. The CDR3 totals 17 residues. Trimming at V came to 3 bases and at J to 6 bases, leaving 14 bases not matched to a gene. CDR1 MNHEY and CDR2 SMNVEV come from the germline V gene (reference sequence). CDR3 amino acids: CASSFRRGSGSSDTQYF. As DNA, the CDR3 is TGTGCCAGCAGTTTTAGGCGGGGGAGCGGGAGTAGTGATACGCAGTATTTT.

The genes are TRBV19 and TRBJ2-7, with TRBD1 matching 9 bases. Per germline, CDR1 LNHDA and CDR2 SQIVND (reference sequence). V shed 8 bases, J shed 2 bases, and the junction held 1 base outside the gene matches. This CDR3 comprises 12 residues. CDR3 region: CASGQGPYEQYF. Here the CDR3 DNA reads TGTGCCAGTGGACAGGGGCCCTACGAGCAGTACTTC.

The chain has TRBV11-2 and TRBJ2-2; TRBD1 is a possible D gene (5 bases). Germline V gene sequence: CDR1 SGHAT, CDR2 FQNNGV. CDR3 length: 16 residues. The V end was cut by 6 bases, the J end by 6 bases, with 20 bases between. The CDR3 spells CASRTTAGPSPGELFF. As DNA, the CDR3 is TGTGCCAGCAGAACTACCGCAGGGCCATCACCCGGGGAGCTGTTTTTT.

This clone has a single count. The V call is TRBV28, the J call TRBJ2-4; no definite D call. CDR1 MDHEN and CDR2 SYDVKM come from the germline V gene. The V and J ends lost 4 bases and 0 bases respectively, with 10 bases between them. The CDR3 runs 15 residues. The CDR3 is CASSSTSKAKNIQYF. CDR3 coding DNA: TGTGCCAGCAGTTCCACTTCAAAAGCCAAAAACATTCAGTACTTC.

This clone was seen only once. The V gene is TRBV7-6, the J gene TRBJ1-1; no definite D call. The CDR3 totals 14 residues. Germline loops: CDR1 SGHVS, CDR2 FNYEAQ. The V end lost 2 bases, the J end lost 4 bases, and 11 bases lay between the germline ends. CDR3 sequence: CASSLTGLGTEAFF. The CDR3 DNA sequence: TGTGCCAGCAGCTTAACTGGGTTGGGCACTGAAGCTTTCTTT.

This clone was seen a single time. This sequence joins TRBV4-2 and TRBJ2-1, with D possibly TRBD1 on 7 matching bases. The germline gives CDR1 LGHNA, CDR2 YNFKEQ. Trimming shortened V by 0 bases and J by 9 bases, and 18 bases separated the two germline ends. The CDR3 has 16 amino acids. The CDR3 DNA sequence: TGTGCCAGCAGCCAAGAAGGAGGGGGCCGGGGTGGTGAGCAGTTCTTC. Encoded protein: CASSQEGGGRGGEQFF.

This chain links TRBV6-4 with TRBJ1-1; the match to TRBD1 covers 8 bases. Trimming cost V 3 bases and J 0 bases; bases outside gene matches: 6. CDR1 is MRHNA, CDR2 SNTAGT, per germline. This CDR3 is built from 16 residues. The CDR3 coding sequence is TGTGCCAGCAGTGAAGTCCGGACAGGGATGAACACTGAAGCTTTCTTT. Translation: CASSEVRTGMNTEAFF.

The J gene is TRBJ1-2, the V gene TRBV5-1; D is possibly TRBD1 (5 bases). CDR3 length: 14 amino acids. V shed 2 bases and J shed 7 bases, with 15 bases lying between them. Germline CDR1 SGHRS, CDR2 YFSETQ. CDR3: CASSLLQGTPGYTF. For the CDR3, the DNA is TGCGCCAGCAGCTTACTCCAGGGAACTCCTGGCTACACCTTC.

This clone was seen a few times. This rearrangement joins TRBV30 to TRBJ2-7, with D tentatively TRBD1 (6 bases). V was shortened by 3 bases and J by 6 bases, with 24 bases between the two germline ends. The CDR3 runs to 16 residues. CDR1 is GTSNPN and CDR2 is SVGIG in the germline V gene (reference sequence). CDR3 region: CAWRNNRDTGGREQYF. The CDR3 nucleotides are TGTGCCTGGAGGAACAACCGGGACACAGGAGGTCGCGAGCAGTACTTC.

The chain has TRBV6-1 and TRBJ2-2, with a possible D match to TRBD2 (7 bases). V lost 6 bases, J lost 2 bases, and 13 bases lay in between. Germline lookup yields CDR1 MNHNS and CDR2 SASEGT. This CDR3 comprises 15 residues. DNA for the CDR3: TGTGCCAGCAGCCTAGGGGGGGCTAACACCGGGGAGCTGTTTTTT. This sequence encodes CASSLGGANTGELFF.

V gene TRBV30 combines with J gene TRBJ1-3; possibly TRBD1 for D (5 bases). V was trimmed by 4 bases and J by 9 bases, leaving 13 bases between them. The CDR3 is 12 amino acids. Germline-derived CDR1 and CDR2 are GTSNPN and SVGIG (reference sequence). For the CDR3, the DNA is TGTGCCTGGAACCTTCAGGGAGTCACCATATATTTT. Amino acid sequence: CAWNLQGVTIYF.

The rearrangement uses TRBV6-1 and TRBJ2-7; D gene unclear. Germline V gene sequence: CDR1 MNHNS, CDR2 SASEGT. Deletions cut 4 bases from V and 5 bases from J, with 12 bases between. The CDR3 spans 13 residues. Here the CDR3 DNA reads TGTGCCAGCAGTGGGGCAAGTGCCCACGAGCAGTACTTC. Translation: CASSGASAHEQYF.

The V call is TRBV7-8, the J call TRBJ1-3; tentative D call: TRBD1 (5 bases). Germline values: CDR1 SGHVS, CDR2 FQNEAQ. The V gene lost 5 bases and the J gene lost 4 bases, with 15 bases spanning the gap. CDR3 length equals 15 residues. This chain's CDR3 is CASSPSLGGGNTIYF. CDR3 coding DNA: TGTGCCAGCAGCCCCTCCTTGGGGGGAGGAAACACCATATATTTT.

The chain links TRBV4-3 to TRBJ1-2, with 8 bases matching TRBD1. The CDR3 has 16 amino acids. Trimming cost V 0 bases and J 8 bases; bases outside gene matches: 11. Germline loops: CDR1 LGHNA, CDR2 YSLEER. The DNA of the CDR3 is TGCGCCAGCAGCCAAGATCACCCGGCCAGGGGGCGCGGCTACACCTTC. It translates to CASSQDHPARGRGYTF.

This clone was detected once. This rearrangement joins TRBV14 to TRBJ1-6; perhaps TRBD1 as D (5 bases). CDR3 size: 15 residues. The germline V and J ends were trimmed by 0 bases and 6 bases, with 9 bases remaining between them. Germline V gives CDR1 SGHDN, CDR2 FVKESK. CDR3: CASSQDRGTNSPLHF. In nucleotides, the CDR3 is TGTGCCAGCAGCCAAGACCGGGGGACTAATTCACCCCTCCACTTT.

This chain connects TRBV11-2 to TRBJ1-2; D gene ambiguous. V was shortened by 5 bases and J by 0 bases, with 13 bases between the two germline ends. The V gene's germline CDR1 is SGHAT and CDR2 FQNNGV. The CDR3 loop spans 15 amino acids. The CDR3 region has the DNA TGTGCCAGCAGCGGCCCGGGCGGAGCTAACTATGGCTACACCTTC. Translation gives CASSGPGGANYGYTF.

The count of this clone is one. CDR3 in DNA: TGTGCCACCAGCAGAGATAGTGGACCTGATAAAAACATTCAGTACTTC. Translated, it gives CATSRDSGPDKNIQYF. The rearrangement joins TRBV15 to TRBJ2-4; D is unresolved. This CDR3 is built from 16 residues. Trimming took off 0 bases at V and 4 bases at J, with 13 bases between the two ends. Germline V gives CDR1 LNHNV, CDR2 YYDKDF (reference sequence).

As for this clone: This sample includes further DNA sequences coding for the same CDR3. The rearrangement links TRBV5-1 to TRBJ2-3; no firm D call. This CDR3 is built from 15 residues. Germline assignment: CDR1 SGHRS and CDR2 YFSETQ. Trimming removed 0 bases at V and 2 bases at J, with 10 bases between. The CDR3, as DNA: TGCGCCAGCAGCTTGGATGGCCGATCCACAGATACGCAGTATTTT. Translated: CASSLDGRSTDTQYF.

The V and J genes are TRBV29-1 and TRBJ2-5; D might be TRBD1 (5 bases). V lost 1 base, J lost 5 bases, and 20 bases lay in between. Germline V gene data show CDR1 as SQVTM and CDR2 as ANQGSEA. The CDR3 loop spans 16 amino acids. The CDR3 loop reads CSVEGSRQTAEETQYF. In DNA, the CDR3 is TGCAGCGTTGAAGGCTCTAGACAGACCGCCGAGGAGACCCAGTACTTC.

With respect to this clone: One end of the junction does not line up with germline, which may come from a read error. The chain is built from TRBV2 and TRBJ1-2; possible D gene TRBD1, 6 bases. From germline, CDR1 is SNHLY and CDR2 FYNNEI. This CDR3 contains 12 residues. The DNA for the CDR3 is TGTGCCAGCAGCGCCAGGGGAAGTGGCTACGCCTTC. This sequence encodes CASSARGSGYAF.

This rearrangement joins TRBV11-2 to TRBJ1-5; no definite D call. Germline lookup yields CDR1 SGHAT and CDR2 FQNNGV. Trimming shortened V by 1 base and J by 0 bases, and 7 bases separated the two germline ends. The CDR3 runs 15 residues. DNA of the CDR3: TGTGCCAGCAGCTTAGGAGGAATTAGCAATCAGCCCCAGCATTTT. Amino acid sequence: CASSLGGISNQPQHF.

The chain employs TRBV10-3 and TRBJ1-6; TRBD1 is a possible D gene (5 bases). The CDR3 is 15 residues long. Germline CDR1 is ENHRY and CDR2 is SYGVKD. V was shortened by 4 bases and J by 12 bases, with 19 bases between the two germline ends. The CDR3 DNA follows: TGTGCCATCAGTGCAACAGGTCTGGGTACGTTACCCCTCCACTTT. Its translation: CAISATGLGTLPLHF.

This clone has only one observation. The V and J genes are TRBV28 and TRBJ1-1; D gene uncertain. Germline loops: CDR1 MDHEN, CDR2 SYDVKM. This CDR3 is 13 amino acids long. Trimming left V 3 bases short and J 7 bases short, with 12 bases between. This CDR3 reads CASSFTPRGEAFF. CDR3 in DNA: TGTGCCAGCAGTTTCACCCCCCGGGGTGAAGCTTTCTTT.

CDR3 sequence (DNA): TGTGCCAGCAGTGAAAAAGTGGTCCTTAATGAGCAGTTCTTC. It encodes CASSEKVVLNEQFF. This chain links TRBV2 with TRBJ2-1; D gene unclear. Germline V gene sequence: CDR1 SNHLY, CDR2 FYNNEI. The CDR3 contains 14 residues. V was clipped by 2 bases and J by 7 bases, with 12 bases between them.